These 30 T cell receptor beta chains share one sample of origin, sequenced in a study of T-cell memory formation after mild COVID-19. One entry per CDR3 protein results from TCRdb running MiXCR on the 5' RACE reads. The sample records fewer than 500,000 distinct CDR3 sequences, roughly 23% being singletons. Material: PBMCs or a T cell subset sorted from them (not recorded which). Receptor source: an adult woman who had mild COVID-19 (a few samples of this study predate the infection). Cell type and time point are not known.

This chain joins TRBV6-6 and TRBJ2-3, with 13 positions matching TRBD2. V shed 5 bases, J shed 6 bases, and the junction held 8 bases outside the gene matches. Germline V CDR1 and CDR2: MNHNY, SVGAGI (reference sequence). The CDR3 has 16 amino acids. CDR3 sequence reads: CASSGSTSGGPDTQYF. DNA for the CDR3: TGTGCCAGCAGTGGATCGACTAGCGGGGGGCCCGATACGCAGTATTTT.

This chain joins TRBV20-1 and TRBJ2-7; D is possibly TRBD1 (6 bases). CDR3 length: 13 amino acids. Germline CDR1 and CDR2: DFQATT and SNEGSKA (reference sequence). The ends were cut back, 6 bases at V and 3 bases at J, with 15 bases in the middle. The CDR3 DNA follows: TGCAGTGCACCAGGCGAACAGGGCTACGAGCAGTACTTC. It is translated as CSAPGEQGYEQYF.

The J gene is TRBJ2-2, the V gene TRBV11-2; D remains unclear. Germline V lookup: CDR1 SGHAT, CDR2 FQNNGV. CDR3 length: 14 residues. V was clipped by 0 bases and J by 3 bases, with 5 bases between them. The DNA of the CDR3 is TGTGCCAGCAGCTTAGATTTTTACACCGGGGAGCTGTTTTTT. Protein: CASSLDFYTGELFF.

The genes are TRBV10-3 and TRBJ2-5, with TRBD2 matching over 11 bases. CDR1 is ENHRY and CDR2 is SYGVKD in the germline V gene. V shed 7 bases and J 1 base; nucleotides not matched to a gene: 2. The CDR3 totals 14 residues. This chain's CDR3 is CAITSGGLQETQYF. CDR3 sequence (DNA): TGTGCCATCACTAGCGGGGGGCTCCAAGAGACCCAGTACTTC.

The chain combines TRBV7-2 with TRBJ2-3; 7 bases match TRBD1. The CDR3 is made up of 14 amino acids. Germline CDR1 reads SGHTA; CDR2 reads FQGNSA. Trimming removed 4 bases from V and 4 bases from J; junction bases left unmatched: 5. The DNA for the CDR3 is TGTGCCAGCAGCTCAACAGGGGTGGCAGATACGCAGTATTTT. Translation gives CASSSTGVADTQYF.

V and J are TRBV5-1 and TRBJ2-5, with D possibly TRBD1 on 6 matching bases. The CDR3 is made up of 14 amino acids. Germline-derived CDR1 and CDR2 are SGHRS and YFSETQ. Trimming stripped 0 bases from V and 7 bases from J, with 13 bases between. The CDR3: CASSLGQAPVTQYF. In DNA, the CDR3 is TGCGCCAGCAGCTTGGGACAGGCCCCAGTGACCCAGTACTTC.

The rearrangement joins TRBV12-3 or TRBV12-4 to TRBJ1-3, with D uncertain. The CDR3 length is 11 residues. Trimming pared 7 bases from V and 8 bases from J, leaving 9 bases between. As DNA, the CDR3 is TGTGCCAGCACCCAAGGGTACACCATATATTTT. Translated: CASTQGYTIYF.

This clonotype was counted between two and nine times. The chain links TRBV7-9 to TRBJ2-1; 11 bases are shared with TRBD2. This CDR3 spans 16 amino acids. Per the germline V gene, CDR1 is SEHNR and CDR2 is FQNEAQ (reference sequence). The V gene end was trimmed by 1 base and the J gene end by 7 bases; junction bases not matched to a gene: 6. The CDR3 is CASSLEPSGRPNEQFF. In DNA, the CDR3 is TGTGCCAGCAGCTTAGAGCCTAGCGGGAGGCCTAATGAGCAGTTCTTC. Drawing the rest from reference TRBV7-9 and TRBJ2-1, the complete variable domain is DTGVSQNPRHKITKRGQNVTFRCDPISEHNRLYWYRQTLGQGPEFLTYFQNEAQLEKSRLLSDRFSAERPKGSFSTLEIQRTEQGDSAMYLCASSLEPSGRPNEQFFGPGTRLTVL.

The chain recombines TRBV12-3 or TRBV12-4 with TRBJ1-4, with 7 nucleotides matching TRBD1. This CDR3 contains 17 residues. V lost 7 bases to trimming and J lost 8 bases; unmatched junction nucleotides: 19. CDR3 in DNA: TGTGCCAGCACCCCTGGGGGACAGCCTTTATCCCGCGAAAAACTGTTTTTT. Protein: CASTPGGQPLSREKLFF.

V is TRBV12-3 or TRBV12-4 and J is TRBJ1-6, with no clear D. V was pared by 3 bases and J by 11 bases, with 14 bases between. This CDR3 has 14 amino acids. The chain's CDR3 is CASSFGRVGAPLHF. CDR3 coding DNA: TGTGCCAGCAGTTTCGGGAGGGTTGGGGCACCCCTCCACTTT.

The chain employs TRBV12-3 or TRBV12-4 and TRBJ2-3, with D tentatively TRBD2 (6 bases). The length of the CDR3 is 16 residues. V lost 1 base and J 4 bases, leaving 15 bases between the germline ends. CDR3 sequence reads: CASSLGEVGRPDTQYF. The CDR3 coding sequence is TGTGCCAGCAGTTTAGGGGAGGTAGGACGTCCAGATACGCAGTATTTT.

The chain employs TRBV7-8 and TRBJ1-1; the D gene is possibly TRBD1 (6 bases). This CDR3 is 14 amino acids long. Trimming took 4 bases from V and 4 from J, leaving 13 bases between them. Per germline, CDR1 SGHVS and CDR2 FQNEAQ. Here the CDR3 reads CASSSDLGATEAFF. CDR3 nucleotide sequence: TGTGCCAGCAGCTCGGACCTGGGGGCCACTGAAGCTTTCTTT.

This clonotype was picked up a small number of times. The chain links TRBV24-1 to TRBJ2-1, with D unresolved. Germline V lookup: CDR1 KGHDR, CDR2 SFDVKD. CDR3 length equals 13 residues. V lost 6 bases to trimming and J lost 0 bases, with 5 bases between them. Written as DNA, the CDR3 is TGTGCCACCAGTTCCATCTCCTACAATGAGCAGTTCTTC. This encodes CATSSISYNEQFF.

In this sample, this clonotype turned up a few times. The rearrangement joins TRBV24-1 to TRBJ2-1; D is uncertain. This CDR3 contains 11 residues. V gave up 1 base and J gave up 8 bases, with 2 bases separating them. Germline V gene lookup returns CDR1 KGHDR and CDR2 SFDVKD. As DNA, the CDR3 is TGTGCCACCAGTGATTTAGATGAGCAGTTCTTC. Protein sequence: CATSDLDEQFF.

This clonotype was counted between two and nine times. The CDR3 DNA reads as TGCGCCAGCAGCCAAGATTGGGACAGGGAAGTTCCTAGCGAGCAGTACTTC. This codes for CASSQDWDREVPSEQYF. This chain uses TRBV4-1 with TRBJ2-7; 9 bases line up with TRBD1. Germline values: CDR1 MGHRA, CDR2 YSYEKL. The CDR3 contains 17 residues. Trimming removed 0 bases from V and 6 bases from J; junction bases left unmatched: 12.

The genes are TRBV7-9 and TRBJ1-6; unclear D gene. The CDR3 loop spans 16 amino acids. Germline lookup yields CDR1 SEHNR and CDR2 FQNEAQ (reference sequence). Deletions cut 1 base from V and 8 bases from J, with 15 bases between. The CDR3 coding sequence is TGTGCCAGCAGCTTAGGGATAAGGGCCGGTCATTCACCCCTCCACTTT. Translating gives CASSLGIRAGHSPLHF. The whole variable domain, remainder taken from reference TRBV7-9 and TRBJ1-6, is DTGVSQNPRHKITKRGQNVTFRCDPISEHNRLYWYRQTLGQGPEFLTYFQNEAQLEKSRLLSDRFSAERPKGSFSTLEIQRTEQGDSAMYLCASSLGIRAGHSPLHFGNGTRLTVT.

This chain connects TRBV5-5 to TRBJ2-7; 7 bases fit TRBD1. The germline V gene encodes CDR1 SGHKS and CDR2 YYEKEE (reference sequence). After removal of 6 bases from V and 1 base from J, the junction contained 1 base not matched to a gene. CDR3 length equals 12 residues. CDR3 protein: CASMGQSYEQYF. DNA for the CDR3: TGTGCCAGCATGGGACAGTCCTACGAGCAGTACTTC. Variable domain in full (rest from reference TRBV5-5 and TRBJ2-7): DAGVTQSPTHLIKTRGQQVTLRCSPISGHKSVSWYQQVLGQGPQFIFQYYEKEERGRGNFPDRFSARQFPNYSSELNVNALLLGDSALYLCASMGQSYEQYFGPGTRLTVT.

V usage is TRBV7-8 and J usage is TRBJ2-5, with TRBD1 matching over 8 bases. This CDR3 spans 15 amino acids. Germline CDR1 is SGHVS and CDR2 is FQNEAQ. The J segment lost 2 bases and the V segment lost 8 bases, leaving 10 bases of the junction unmatched. In DNA, the CDR3 is TGTGCCAGCTCTCGGACAGGGACTGTTCAAGAGACCCAGTACTTC. This codes for CASSRTGTVQETQYF.

This clonotype was seen more than once but under ten times. DNA for the CDR3: TGTGCCAGTAGTGATTGGCTAGAGGCGGATACGCAGTATTTT. Translation: CASSDWLEADTQYF. This chain uses TRBV19 with TRBJ2-3; no definite D call. Germline V gene lookup returns CDR1 LNHDA and CDR2 SQIVND (reference sequence). The CDR3 covers 14 residues. Between the trimmed V and J ends, which lost 5 bases and 6 bases, there was a span of 15 bases.

This clonotype showed up just a few times. This chain uses TRBV12-3 or TRBV12-4 with TRBJ2-7; 8 bases agree with TRBD1. V dropped 2 bases and J dropped 7; count of bases not matched to a gene: 7. The CDR3 covers 14 residues. The CDR3 DNA follows: TGTGCCAGCAGTTTACCCTCAGGGGGCGTGGAGCAGTACTTC. Amino acids: CASSLPSGGVEQYF.

This clonotype was recorded a few times. The rearrangement joins TRBV5-1 to TRBJ2-7; no clear D gene. Trimming took 5 bases from V and 2 from J, leaving 5 bases between them. The CDR3 extends over 11 amino acids. Germline CDR1 SGHRS, CDR2 YFSETQ. The CDR3 DNA reads as TGCGCCAGCAGGCTAACCTACGAGCAGTACTTC. Translating it yields CASRLTYEQYF.

V is TRBV4-1 and J is TRBJ1-4; TRBD1 agrees at 11 bases. Germline V CDR1 and CDR2: MGHRA, YSYEKL. V trimming: 4 bases; J trimming: 5 bases; junction bases outside the gene matches: 6. The CDR3 is 16 amino acids. CDR3 sequence reads: CASSLLRTGGNEKLFF. For the CDR3, the DNA is TGCGCCAGCAGCCTCTTAAGGACAGGGGGCAATGAAAAACTGTTTTTT.

A few counts support this clonotype. The chain links TRBV7-7 to TRBJ2-1; 10 positions agree with TRBD2. CDR1 and CDR2 (germline): SSHAT, FNYEAQ (reference sequence). CDR3 length: 15 residues. With V trimmed by 2 bases and J by 8 bases, 6 bases remained unmatched. In DNA, the CDR3 is TGTGCCAGCAGCTTAAGCGGGGGGGATATCGATGAGCAGTTCTTC. It encodes CASSLSGGDIDEQFF.

Points on this clonotype: This could be a read error, since a much larger clone is one nucleotide away. The V call is TRBV10-3, the J call TRBJ1-6; 8 positions agree with TRBD1. CDR1 ENHRY and CDR2 SYGVKD come from the germline V gene. This CDR3 has 13 residues. The CDR3 loop reads CVTATGGDSPLHF. The CDR3 DNA reads TGTGTCACCGCTACAGGGGGTGATTCACCCCTCCACTTT.

This clonotype has more than one count but fewer than ten. This CDR3 is CASSPGQGQPQHF. The CDR3 nucleotides are TGTGCCAGCTCACCGGGACAGGGTCAGCCCCAGCATTTT. V gene TRBV18 combines with J gene TRBJ1-5, with 9 bases matching TRBD1. CDR1 KGHSH and CDR2 LQKENI come from the germline V gene. The CDR3 consists of 13 residues. V shed 3 bases, J shed 6 bases, and the junction held 0 bases outside the gene matches.

The V call is TRBV28, the J call TRBJ2-2; D not resolved. This CDR3 comprises 14 residues. Trimming pared 6 bases from V and 3 bases from J, leaving 11 bases between. CDR1 MDHEN and CDR2 SYDVKM come from the germline V gene. CDR3 in amino acids: CASRDVVYTGELFF. In nucleotides, the CDR3 is TGTGCCAGCAGGGATGTTGTATACACCGGGGAGCTGTTTTTT.

The V call is TRBV20-1, the J call TRBJ2-7, with D unclear. CDR1 is DFQATT and CDR2 is SNEGSKA in the germline V gene (reference sequence). This CDR3 is 11 amino acids long. V shed 3 bases and J shed 3 bases, with 6 bases lying between them. As DNA, the CDR3 is TGCAGTGCTAGTCTTGACTACGAGCAGTACTTC. Its translation: CSASLDYEQYF.

The CDR3 loop reads CSVDGATTGLAGDGYEQYF. The DNA for the CDR3 is TGCAGCGTTGACGGGGCGACAACGGGACTAGCGGGAGATGGCTACGAGCAGTACTTC. The chain links TRBV29-1 to TRBJ2-7; TRBD2 matches at 14 bases. The trim removed 3 bases at V and 3 bases at J, leaving 16 bases unmatched. Germline CDR1 reads SQVTM; CDR2 reads ANQGSEA. The CDR3 totals 19 residues.

The rearrangement uses TRBV6-1 and TRBJ2-2, with D perhaps TRBD1 (6 bases). The CDR3 is made up of 14 amino acids. V gave up 8 bases and J gave up 4 bases, with 14 bases separating them. From germline, CDR1 is MNHNS and CDR2 SASEGT. The CDR3 protein is CASLWRTATGELFF. CDR3 bases: TGTGCCAGCCTCTGGCGGACAGCCACCGGGGAGCTGTTTTTT.

In this sample, this clonotype turned up a few times. This chain connects TRBV27 to TRBJ2-1, with D tentatively TRBD2 (5 bases). From germline, CDR1 is MNHEY and CDR2 SMNVEV (reference sequence). V dropped 8 bases and J dropped 4 bases, with 18 bases sitting between them. The length of the CDR3 is 15 residues. The CDR3 region is CASRSSLSMYNEQFF. CDR3 DNA: TGTGCCAGCCGATCTAGCCTATCTATGTACAATGAGCAGTTCTTC.